This TCR beta chain was obtained from a study of shared clonotypes between healthy human individuals. Overall study context: Plates per donor: three CD4 naive, three CD4 memory, two CD8 naive, one CD8 memory.

Produced via immunoSEQ multiplex PCR; TCRdb's table is partial and in-frame only. The sample shows under 650,000 clones, about 96% of them seen only once. V lost 5 bases, J lost 3 bases, and 15 bases lay in between. Germline CDR1 and CDR2: SQVTM and ANQGSEA. The CDR3 is 14 residues long. With regard to this clone: Its antigen remains unidentified.

Overall study results and limits: Sorted-subset sequencing was shown by rarefaction to be incomplete despite large depth.

The material sequenced was naive CD4+ T cells sorted from blood. This sample's subset: CD45RA+ positively selected. The chain carries TRBV29-1 and TRBJ2-3; D is perhaps TRBD2 (5 bases). The source of this sequence is a woman aged 25 to 39 in good health. The CDR3 nucleotides are TGCAGCGTTTTGGACGGGAAGGGAACAGATACGCAGTATTTT. Translating it yields CSVLDGKGTDTQYF.